This is a list of T cell receptor beta chains from one sample in a study of blood T cell repertoires in COVID-19. Produced via immunoSEQ multiplex PCR; TCRdb's table is partial and in-frame only. The sample comprises 100,000 or so clones, more than 65% of which are singletons, and under 35% rests with the top ten. The sample comprised peripheral blood. These receptors all stem from a man between 65 and 85 years old with active or convalescent COVID-19. Both conserved end residues are part of each CDR3. The D gene is left open where the match is weak. Only some rows state a clone size, as once, few, many or a class for expanded clones.

size | D | J | V | CDR3 | DNA
NA | NA | TRBJ1-1 | TRBV6-5 | CASSYSRGRAFF | TGTGCCAGCAGTTACTCACGGGGGAGGGCTTTCTTT
once | NA | TRBJ2-5 | TRBV28 | CASSFRPGEQETQYF | TGTGCCAGCAGTTTTAGGCCAGGTGAACAAGAGACCCAGTACTTC
few | TRBD2 | TRBJ2-7 | TRBV5-4 | CASSNPLGVAGGPSYEQYF | TGTGCCAGCAGCAACCCCCTCGGGGTAGCGGGAGGGCCGTCCTACGAGCAGTACTTC
NA | NA | TRBJ1-5 | TRBV28 | CASSGHQPQHF | TGTGCCAGCAGTGGCCATCAGCCCCAGCATTTT
NA | NA | TRBJ2-7 | TRBV14 | CASSQIDRTYEQYF | TGTGCCAGCAGCCAGATAGACAGAACCTACGAGCAGTACTTC
NA | NA | TRBJ2-5 | TRBV12-3/TRBV12-4 | CASSLMSETQYF | TGTGCCAGCAGTTTAATGAGTGAGACCCAGTACTTC
NA | TRBD2 | TRBJ2-3 | TRBV11-3 | CASSPGLAGASTDTQYF | TGTGCCAGCAGCCCGGGACTAGCGGGGGCCTCCACAGATACGCAGTATTTT
NA | NA | TRBJ1-2 | TRBV7-9 | CASSLVEGNGYTF | TGTGCCAGCAGCTTAGTGGAGGGAAATGGCTACACCTTC
once | TRBD1 | TRBJ2-3 | TRBV5-5 | CASRVQGADTQYF | TGTGCCAGCAGGGTACAGGGGGCAGATACGCAGTATTTT
NA | TRBD1 | TRBJ2-1 | TRBV6-5 | CASSYFGTGSYNEQFF | TGTGCCAGCAGTTACTTTGGGACAGGCTCCTACAATGAGCAGTTCTTC
few | NA | TRBJ1-5 | TRBV4-1 | CASSQDPRRSGQPQHF | TGCGCCAGCAGCCAAGATCCAAGGCGATCGGGTCAGCCCCAGCATTTT
NA | NA | TRBJ2-1 | TRBV5-6 | CASSTLFNEQFF | TGTGCCAGCAGCACTCTTTTCAATGAGCAGTTCTTC
NA | TRBD2 | TRBJ2-7 | TRBV7-2 | CASIAHRTSPYEQYF | TGTGCCAGCATCGCGCACCGGACTAGCCCCTACGAGCAGTACTTC
NA | NA | TRBJ1-5 | TRBV29-1 | CSVLVAGGNQPQHF | TGCAGCGTCCTGGTTGCGGGGGGCAATCAGCCCCAGCATTTT
NA | NA | TRBJ2-5 | TRBV4-3 | CASSQGTARETQYF | TGCGCCAGCAGCCAAGGGACAGCTCGAGAGACCCAGTACTTC
NA | NA | TRBJ2-7 | TRBV4-3 | CASSQDTGWPAYEQYF | TGCGCCAGCAGCCAAGACACAGGGTGGCCAGCCTACGAGCAGTACTTC
NA | TRBD2 | TRBJ2-3 | TRBV24-1 | CATSDPSGESTDTQYF | TGTGCCACCAGTGATCCTAGCGGGGAAAGCACAGATACGCAGTATTTT
NA | NA | TRBJ2-4 | TRBV27 | CASSLSYRAKNIQYF | TGTGCCAGCAGTTTATCGTACAGAGCCAAAAACATTCAGTACTTC
NA | TRBD2 | TRBJ2-5 | TRBV30 | CAWRSAGAPPETQYF | TGTGCCTGGCGGTCTGCGGGAGCCCCTCCAGAGACCCAGTACTTC
NA | NA | TRBJ2-4 | TRBV9 | CASSVDPGSKNIQYF | TGTGCCAGCAGCGTAGACCCCGGGAGCAAAAACATTCAGTACTTC
NA | NA | TRBJ1-2 | TRBV7-3 | CASSLTGVDYGYTF | TGTGCCAGCAGCTTAACAGGGGTGGACTATGGCTACACCTTC
NA | TRBD2 | TRBJ2-2 | TRBV11-1 | CASSPYSGRTGELFF | TGTGCCAGCAGCCCCTATAGCGGGAGGACCGGGGAGCTGTTTTTT